This TCR beta chain was documented in a study of blood T cell repertoires in COVID-19. The wider study: Donors in the United States, Italy and Spain gave samples during acute or convalescent COVID-19. The cDNA or gDNA used as material had been derived from T cells, B-cell-depleted T cells, or PBMCs.

The repertoire was sequenced with immunoSEQ multiplex PCR; TCRdb's copy has only in-frame clones and lacks some. Here the sample spans 290,000 or so clones, about 85% being singletons. The CDR3 consists of 15 residues. The V segment lost 3 bases and the J segment 5 bases; nucleotides outside the gene matches: 6. CDR1 and CDR2 from the germline V gene are SGDLS and YYNGEE. This chain uses TRBV9 with TRBJ2-2; 8 bases are shared with TRBD2. The source material was peripheral blood. This clonotype originated in a man aged 18 to 35 with active or convalescent COVID-19. In DNA, the CDR3 is TGTGCCAGCAGCGAGGGGACTAGTTCAACCGGGGAGCTGTTTTTT. This codes for CASSEGTSSTGELFF. The whole variable domain, filled in from reference TRBV9 and TRBJ2-2, reads DSGVTQTPKHLITATGQRVTLRCSPRSGDLSVYWYQQSLDQGLQFLIQYYNGEERAKGNILERFSAQQFPDLHSELNLSSLELGDSALYFCASSEGTSSTGELFFGEGSRLTVL.